A single sample gave rise to the 16 T cell receptor beta chains below, sequenced in a study of blood T cell repertoires in COVID-19. Assay: immunoSEQ multiplex PCR; the TCRdb copy retains only in-frame clones and omits some. The data show some 250,000 clones, around nine tenths seen once. Sequences were obtained from peripheral blood. The receptors were sampled from a woman aged 70-85 years with active or convalescent COVID-19.

J is TRBJ2-1 and V is TRBV19; D unclear. Per germline, CDR1 LNHDA and CDR2 SQIVND (reference sequence). Trimming stripped 0 bases from V and 12 bases from J, with 6 bases between. CDR3 length equals 11 residues. CDR3 bases: TGTGCCAGTAGTATAGAGTGGGCGCAGTTCTTC. The encoded protein is CASSIEWAQFF.

The rearrangement joins TRBV11-2 to TRBJ2-7; 8 bases align to TRBD1. Losses at the gene ends were 1 base for V and 2 bases for J; bases not matched to a gene: 13. Germline V gene lookup returns CDR1 SGHAT and CDR2 FQNNGV. CDR3 size: 18 residues. CDR3: CASSLGGGAGGQPYEQYF. The CDR3 nucleotides read TGTGCCAGCAGCTTAGGGGGCGGGGCAGGGGGCCAGCCCTACGAGCAGTACTTC.

This clone was observed a single time. The chain carries TRBV6-2 or TRBV6-3 and TRBJ1-5; 7 nucleotides line up with TRBD1. Trimming at V came to 6 bases and at J to 4 bases, leaving 6 bases not matched to a gene. Germline CDR1 reads MNHEY; CDR2 reads SVGEGT. The CDR3 sequence is 14 residues long. CDR3 DNA sequence: TGTGCCAGCAGGCCTACAGGGGAGAATCAGCCCCAGCATTTT. Its translation is CASRPTGENQPQHF.

Of note for this clone: The same CDR3 arises from other DNA sequences in this sample as well. The rearrangement joins TRBV5-1 to TRBJ1-2, with D maybe TRBD1 (5 bases). With 0 bases removed from V and 4 bases from J, the gap between germline ends came to 7 bases. CDR1 is SGHRS and CDR2 is YFSETQ in the germline V gene. The CDR3 totals 13 residues. CDR3 bases: TGCGCCAGCAGCTTGGCGGGGGGCTATGGCTACACCTTC. Translating it yields CASSLAGGYGYTF.

This chain links TRBV5-4 with TRBJ2-2; the match to TRBD2 covers 7 bases. The CDR3 runs 17 residues. Looked up from germline, CDR1 is SGHNT and CDR2 is YYREEE (reference sequence). V was clipped by 9 bases and J by 1 base; unmatched bases: 15. CDR3 nucleotides: TGTGCCATCTTCTTCCGTCGGAGCGGGAAGAACACCGGGGAGCTGTTTTTT. Its translation: CAIFFRRSGKNTGELFF.

The CDR3 sequence is CASSLRQGADEAFF. The CDR3 DNA is TGTGCCAGCAGCCTCCGTCAGGGGGCGGATGAAGCTTTCTTT. The chain combines TRBV2 with TRBJ1-1, with TRBD1 identical over 8 bases. The V gene end was trimmed by 6 bases and the J gene end by 7 bases; junction bases not matched to a gene: 10. The CDR3 length is 14 residues. CDR1 SNHLY and CDR2 FYNNEI come from the germline V gene.

The gene calls are TRBV5-1 and TRBJ1-2; D is unclear. This CDR3 comprises 15 residues. Trimming left V 0 bases short and J 4 bases short, with 13 bases between. CDR1 and CDR2 (germline): SGHRS, YFSETQ. The CDR3 region is CASSLGQVSSYGYTF. CDR3 nucleotides: TGCGCCAGCAGCTTGGGGCAGGTGAGCAGCTATGGCTACACCTTC.

J is TRBJ1-2 and V is TRBV11-2, with D perhaps matching TRBD1 (5 bases). Per germline, CDR1 SGHAT and CDR2 FQNNGV. Trimming left V 1 base short and J 2 bases short, with 14 bases between. The CDR3 runs 16 residues. CDR3 amino acids: CASSLGSGPGNYGYTF. The CDR3 DNA reads as TGTGCCAGCAGCTTAGGATCAGGGCCTGGGAACTATGGCTACACCTTC.

The rearrangement joins TRBV5-1 to TRBJ2-7, with TRBD1 identical over 8 bases. The trim removed 4 bases at V and 0 bases at J, leaving 6 bases unmatched. CDR1 and CDR2 (germline): SGHRS, YFSETQ. The CDR3 spans 15 residues. Written as DNA, the CDR3 is TGCGCCAGCAGCCCCCGGACAGGGCGCTCCTACGAGCAGTACTTC. It yields the protein CASSPRTGRSYEQYF.

The V and J genes are TRBV6-2 or TRBV6-3 and TRBJ1-2; 10 bases line up with TRBD1. Germline V gives CDR1 MNHEY, CDR2 SVGEGT. After removal of 5 bases from V and 7 bases from J, the junction contained 7 bases not matched to a gene. The CDR3 is 14 amino acids. The CDR3 is CASSLGQGVIGYTF. The CDR3 DNA follows: TGTGCCAGCAGTCTCGGACAGGGGGTAATTGGCTACACCTTC.

V and J are TRBV6-5 and TRBJ2-5, with a possible D match to TRBD2 (5 bases). Per the germline V gene, CDR1 is MNHEY and CDR2 is SVGAGI. Trimming took off 6 bases at V and 5 bases at J, with 10 bases between the two ends. The CDR3 runs to 12 residues. Here the CDR3 reads CASSLVAETQYF. CDR3 nucleotide sequence: TGTGCCAGCAGCCTGGTAGCGGAGACCCAGTACTTC.

The rearrangement links TRBV9 to TRBJ2-3; possible D gene TRBD1, 5 bases. From germline, CDR1 is SGDLS and CDR2 YYNGEE. Trimming cost V 4 bases and J 4 bases, with 16 bases left between them. The CDR3 loop spans 15 amino acids. The chain's CDR3 is CASSPRRVGADTQYF. Written as DNA, the CDR3 is TGTGCCAGCAGCCCTCGCCGCGTAGGGGCAGATACGCAGTATTTT.

The chain recombines TRBV5-1 with TRBJ1-4; 7 positions agree with TRBD1. CDR3 size: 14 residues. Unmatched junction bases numbered 6, after V lost 4 bases and J lost 6 bases. Germline V gives CDR1 SGHRS, CDR2 YFSETQ. CDR3 protein: CASSRTGHHEKLFF. The DNA for the CDR3 is TGCGCCAGCAGCCGGACAGGCCACCATGAAAAACTGTTTTTT.

The chain uses TRBV5-1 and TRBJ2-3, with D possibly being TRBD1 (5 bases). Germline-derived CDR1 and CDR2 are SGHRS and YFSETQ. V was pared by 4 bases and J by 8 bases, with 20 bases between. The CDR3 covers 15 residues. The CDR3 spells CASSRTSPGRGTQYF. In DNA form, the CDR3 reads TGCGCCAGCAGCCGTACTTCACCCGGAAGGGGTACGCAGTATTTT.

This clone was seen once. The chain is built from TRBV3-1 (or the pseudogene TRBV3-2) and TRBJ2-1; TRBD1 might be the D (6 bases). V lost 2 bases, J lost 3 bases, and 11 bases lay in between. This CDR3 contains 15 residues. Germline CDR1 LGHDT, CDR2 YNNKEL (reference sequence). As DNA, the CDR3 is TGTGCCAGCAGCCAAATGGCGACAGGCTACAATGAGCAGTTCTTC. Translated: CASSQMATGYNEQFF.

V usage is TRBV5-1 and J usage is TRBJ1-4; 9 positions match TRBD1. This CDR3 spans 15 amino acids. V trimming: 1 base; J trimming: 8 bases; junction bases outside the gene matches: 6. Germline V CDR1 and CDR2: SGHRS, YFSETQ. CDR3 sequence reads: CASSLIGTGPEKLFF. The CDR3 DNA reads as TGCGCCAGCAGCTTGATAGGGACAGGGCCAGAAAAACTGTTTTTT.